These 4 T cell receptor beta chains were all obtained from the same sample, sequenced in a study of control samples from healthy donors and cancer patients. Data came from immunoSEQ multiplex PCR; TCRdb stores just in-frame clones and leaves some out. The data show 97,000 or so clones, about 91% seen once. The sequencing sample was made of blood. Receptors were obtained from a woman between 18 and 30 years old in good health.

This clone was observed once. V gene TRBV19 combines with J gene TRBJ1-5; 9 bases are a match to TRBD1. V shed 2 bases, J shed 0 bases, and the junction held 11 bases outside the gene matches. The CDR3 spans 19 residues. Germline V gene lookup returns CDR1 LNHDA and CDR2 SQIVND (reference sequence). CDR3 bases: TGTGCCAGTAGTATATGGGGGGGGACAGGGAGACGTAGCAATCAGCCCCAGCATTTT. This codes for CASSIWGGTGRRSNQPQHF.

This rearrangement joins TRBV30 to TRBJ1-5; possible D gene TRBD1, 5 bases. Trimming took 2 bases from V and 7 from J, leaving 15 bases between them. CDR1 and CDR2 from the germline V gene are GTSNPN and SVGIG (reference sequence). The CDR3 is 14 residues long. CDR3 DNA: TGTGCCTGGAGTACAGGAGCAGGGAAGCAGCCCCAGCATTTT. It yields the protein CAWSTGAGKQPQHF.

This chain links TRBV6-2 or TRBV6-3 with TRBJ2-7, with 8 bases fitting TRBD2. Per the germline V gene, CDR1 is MNHEY and CDR2 is SVGEGT. V trimming: 2 bases; J trimming: 2 bases; junction bases outside the gene matches: 2. The CDR3 consists of 14 residues. The chain's CDR3 is CASSYKAGAYEQYF. The CDR3 region has the DNA TGTGCCAGCAGTTACAAAGCGGGGGCCTACGAGCAGTACTTC.

The chain carries TRBV27 and TRBJ1-1; the D gene is possibly TRBD1 (5 bases). In germline, CDR1 is MNHEY, CDR2 SMNVEV (reference sequence). CDR3 length: 14 amino acids. Trimming removed 6 bases from V and 1 base from J, with 12 bases in between. The CDR3 sequence: CASRLNGQNTEAFF. DNA for the CDR3: TGTGCCAGCAGGCTAAACGGACAGAACACTGAAGCTTTCTTT.